This T cell receptor (beta chain) comes out of a study of blood T cells in healthy people across ages. A minimum of 6 micrograms of total RNA was extracted per sample. For the second PCR, which ran for about 6 to 12 cycles, a sample-barcoded 5' primer and a J-beta primer mix were used. TCRdb re-analysed the 5' RACE reads in MiXCR, keeping a single row per CDR3 protein. The table lists some 1.7 million distinct CDR3 sequences, 25% to 30% of them singletons. The CDR3 runs 14 residues. Germline V CDR1 and CDR2: MNHNS, SASEGT. J gave up 11 bases and V 6 bases, and 11 bases lay outside the gene matches. The chain has TRBV6-1 and TRBJ2-5; 11 bases map to TRBD2. Sequences were obtained from blood. This TCR came from a young woman in good health. The CDR3 DNA sequence: TGTGCCAGCAGGAATAGCGGGGGGGGAAGGGAGCAGTACTTC. Translation gives CASRNSGGGREQYF.